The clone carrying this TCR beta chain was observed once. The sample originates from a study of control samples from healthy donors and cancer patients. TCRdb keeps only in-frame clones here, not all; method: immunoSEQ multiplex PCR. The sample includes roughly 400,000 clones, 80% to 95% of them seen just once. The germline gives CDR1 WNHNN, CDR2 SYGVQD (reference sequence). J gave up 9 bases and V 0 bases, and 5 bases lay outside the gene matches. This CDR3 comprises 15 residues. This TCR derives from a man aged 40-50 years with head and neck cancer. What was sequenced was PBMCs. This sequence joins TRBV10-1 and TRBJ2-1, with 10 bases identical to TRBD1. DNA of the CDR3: TGCGCCAGCAGTGAGTCAGGGACAGGGGTTGGTGAGCAGTTCTTC. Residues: CASSESGTGVGEQFF.